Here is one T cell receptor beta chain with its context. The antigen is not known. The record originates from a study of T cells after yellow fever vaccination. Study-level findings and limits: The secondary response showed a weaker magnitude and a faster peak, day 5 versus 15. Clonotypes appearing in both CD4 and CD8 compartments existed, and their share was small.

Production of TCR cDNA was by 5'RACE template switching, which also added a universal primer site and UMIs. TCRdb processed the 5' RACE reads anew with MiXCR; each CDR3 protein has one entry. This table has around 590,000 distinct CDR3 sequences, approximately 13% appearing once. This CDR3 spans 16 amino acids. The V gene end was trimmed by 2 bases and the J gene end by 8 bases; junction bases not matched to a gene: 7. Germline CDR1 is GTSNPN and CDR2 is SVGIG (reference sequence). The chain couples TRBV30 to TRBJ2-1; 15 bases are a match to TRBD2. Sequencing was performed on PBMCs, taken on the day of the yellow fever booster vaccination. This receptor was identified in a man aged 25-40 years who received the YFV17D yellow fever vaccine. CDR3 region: CAWSPGTSGRRDEQFF. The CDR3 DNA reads TGTGCCTGGAGTCCTGGGACTAGCGGGAGGAGGGATGAGCAGTTCTTC.